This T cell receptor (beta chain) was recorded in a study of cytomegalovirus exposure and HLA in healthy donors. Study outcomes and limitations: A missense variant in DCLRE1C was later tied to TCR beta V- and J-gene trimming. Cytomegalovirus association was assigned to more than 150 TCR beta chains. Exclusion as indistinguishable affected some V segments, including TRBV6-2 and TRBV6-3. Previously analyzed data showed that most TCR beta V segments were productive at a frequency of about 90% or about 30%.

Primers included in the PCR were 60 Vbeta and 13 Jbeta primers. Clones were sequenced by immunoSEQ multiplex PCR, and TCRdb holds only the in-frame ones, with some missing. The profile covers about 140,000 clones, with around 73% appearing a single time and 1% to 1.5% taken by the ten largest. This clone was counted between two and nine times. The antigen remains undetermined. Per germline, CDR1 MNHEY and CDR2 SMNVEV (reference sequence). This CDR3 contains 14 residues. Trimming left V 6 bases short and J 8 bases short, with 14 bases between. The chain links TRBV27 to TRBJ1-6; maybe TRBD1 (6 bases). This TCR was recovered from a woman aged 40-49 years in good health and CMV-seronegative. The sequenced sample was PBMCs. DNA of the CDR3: TGTGCCAGCAGCTTAGGGGGAGGTGATTCACCCCTCCACTTT. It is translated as CASSLGGGDSPLHF.